This T cell receptor (beta chain) was observed in a study of naive and memory T cell subsets. Overall study results and limits: Naive and memory subsets had different power law exponents for TCR abundance. Over 95% of naive TCR sequences appeared only once after error correction, unlike memory subsets.

Cells stained for CD3, CD4, CD8, CD45RA and CD27 were sorted into four subsets. The germline CDR1 and CDR2 sequences are DFQATT and SNEGSKA (reference sequence). This CDR3 spans 12 amino acids. The V end lost 6 bases, the J end lost 8 bases, and 16 bases lay between the germline ends. This clonotype was seen repeatedly, ten times or more. What it binds is not known. Two oligonucleotides, mixed equimolar, formed the beta constant-region primer covering TRBC1 and TRBC2. MiXCR was run by TCRdb on the UMI-ligation and nested PCR reads, yielding one entry per CDR3 protein. Here the sample spans approximately 85,000 distinct CDR3 sequences, 7% being singletons.

This clonotype was obtained from a human donor in good health. V and J are TRBV20-1 and TRBJ1-2; D call uncertain. The sample comprised central memory CD4+ T cells from blood. CDR3 sequence reads: CSAPSPDRGYTF. CDR3 nucleotide sequence: TGCAGTGCCCCCTCCCCGGACCGAGGCTACACCTTC.